This T cell receptor beta chain was identified in a study of TIL therapy for anti-PD-1-resistant metastatic lung cancer. Looking at the study overall: Patients then received nivolumab; progressors got lymphodepletion, TIL and IL-2. Tumors carried a median about 1.6 non-synonymous mutations per megabase.

Study-wide points: Infused TIL clonotypes partially replaced the baseline blood repertoire, then decayed over months.

Sequencing used immunoSEQ v3. TCRdb's copy holds only in-frame clones and misses some; the assay was immunoSEQ multiplex PCR. The sample gives roughly 16,000 clones, 65% to 75% of which show up once; 36% is in the top ten. Trimming took off 2 bases at V and 6 bases at J, with 11 bases between the two ends. In germline, CDR1 is MNHNS, CDR2 SASEGT. The CDR3 runs to 13 residues. The time point was: pre-treatment sample, taken before nivolumab and TIL therapy. As concerns this clone: What it binds is not known.

Specimen: blood, collected at baseline. The receptor was isolated from a person aged 25 to 80 with non-small cell lung cancer. This sequence joins TRBV6-1 and TRBJ2-7, with a weak D call TRBD2 (5 bases). CDR3 DNA sequence: TGTGCCAGCAGTGAATCGCGGGCCGGCGAGCAGTACTTC. Translation: CASSESRAGEQYF.